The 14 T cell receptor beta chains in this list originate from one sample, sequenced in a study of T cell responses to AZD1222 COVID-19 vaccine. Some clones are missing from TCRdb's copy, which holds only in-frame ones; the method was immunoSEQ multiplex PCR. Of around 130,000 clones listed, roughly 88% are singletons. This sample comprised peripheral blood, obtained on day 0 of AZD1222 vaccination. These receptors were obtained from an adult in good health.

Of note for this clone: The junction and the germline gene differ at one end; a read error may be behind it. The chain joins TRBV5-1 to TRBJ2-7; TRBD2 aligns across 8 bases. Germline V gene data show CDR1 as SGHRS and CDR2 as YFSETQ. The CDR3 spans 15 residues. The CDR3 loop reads CASTLGGRNSYEQYF. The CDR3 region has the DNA TGCGCCAGCACCTTGGGCGGGAGGAACTCCTACGAGCAGTACTTC.

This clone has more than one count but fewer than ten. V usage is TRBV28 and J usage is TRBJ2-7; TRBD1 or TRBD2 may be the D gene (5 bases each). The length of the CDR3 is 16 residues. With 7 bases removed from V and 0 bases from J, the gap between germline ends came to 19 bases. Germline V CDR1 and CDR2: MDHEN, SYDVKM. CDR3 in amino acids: CASTAPGTQSSYEQYF. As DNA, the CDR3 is TGTGCCAGCACCGCCCCCGGGACCCAGAGCTCCTACGAGCAGTACTTC.

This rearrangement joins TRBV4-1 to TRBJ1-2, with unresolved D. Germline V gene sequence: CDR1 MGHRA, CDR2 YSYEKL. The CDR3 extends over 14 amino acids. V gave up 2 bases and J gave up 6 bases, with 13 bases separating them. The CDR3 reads CASSQTGPPHGYTF. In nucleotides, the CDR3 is TGCGCCAGCAGCCAAACCGGGCCCCCGCATGGCTACACCTTC.

The CDR3 nucleotides read TGTGCCAGCAGCCCCGGGACTAGGGGGGGTTACAATGAGCAGTTCTTC. This gives the protein CASSPGTRGGYNEQFF. The chain joins TRBV11-3 to TRBJ2-1, with 8 bases identical to TRBD2. There are 16 residues in the CDR3. CDR1 is SGHNT and CDR2 is YENEEA in the germline V gene. Germline trimming cut 5 bases from V and 4 bases from J; bases unmatched to any gene: 10.

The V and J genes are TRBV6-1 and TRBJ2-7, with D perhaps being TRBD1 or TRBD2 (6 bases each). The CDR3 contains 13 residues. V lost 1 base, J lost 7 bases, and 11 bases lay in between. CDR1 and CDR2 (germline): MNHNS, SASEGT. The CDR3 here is CASSEVEGGEQYF. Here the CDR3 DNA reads TGTGCCAGCAGTGAAGTTGAAGGGGGGGAGCAGTACTTC.

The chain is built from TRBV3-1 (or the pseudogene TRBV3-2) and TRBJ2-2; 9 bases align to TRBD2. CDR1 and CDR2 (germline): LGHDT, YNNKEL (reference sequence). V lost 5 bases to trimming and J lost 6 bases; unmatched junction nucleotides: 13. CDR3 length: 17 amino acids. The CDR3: CASSSAGVSGRPGELFF. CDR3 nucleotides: TGTGCCAGCAGCTCCGCGGGGGTTAGCGGGAGACCCGGGGAGCTGTTTTTT.

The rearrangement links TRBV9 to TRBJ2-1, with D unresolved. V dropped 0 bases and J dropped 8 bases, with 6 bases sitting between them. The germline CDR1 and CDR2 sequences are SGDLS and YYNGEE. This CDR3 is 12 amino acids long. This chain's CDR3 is CASSVGQDEQFF. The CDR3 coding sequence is TGTGCCAGCAGCGTAGGGCAGGATGAGCAGTTCTTC.

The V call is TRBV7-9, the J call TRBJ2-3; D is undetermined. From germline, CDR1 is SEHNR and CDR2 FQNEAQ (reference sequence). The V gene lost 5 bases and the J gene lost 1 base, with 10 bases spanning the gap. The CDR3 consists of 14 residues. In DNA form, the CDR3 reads TGTGCCAGCAGCGGCCGTGGGGGCACAGATACGCAGTATTTT. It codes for CASSGRGGTDTQYF.

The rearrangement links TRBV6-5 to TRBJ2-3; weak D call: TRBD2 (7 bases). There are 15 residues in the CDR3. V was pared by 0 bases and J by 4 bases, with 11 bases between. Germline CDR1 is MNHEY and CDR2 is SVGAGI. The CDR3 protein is CASSYSGGASDTQYF. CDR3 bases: TGTGCCAGCAGTTACTCGGGGGGGGCCTCAGATACGCAGTATTTT.

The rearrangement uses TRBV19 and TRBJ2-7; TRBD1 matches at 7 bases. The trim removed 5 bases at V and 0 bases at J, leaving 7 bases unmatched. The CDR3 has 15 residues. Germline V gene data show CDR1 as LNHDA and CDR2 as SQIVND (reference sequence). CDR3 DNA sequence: TGTGCCAGTAGTTCCTCAGGGGGAACCTCCTACGAGCAGTACTTC. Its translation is CASSSSGGTSYEQYF.

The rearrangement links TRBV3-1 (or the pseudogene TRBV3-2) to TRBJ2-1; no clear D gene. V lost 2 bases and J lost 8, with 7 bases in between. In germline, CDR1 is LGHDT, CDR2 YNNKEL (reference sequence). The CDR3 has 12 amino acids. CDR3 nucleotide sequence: TGTGCCAGCAGCCAATCGGTGTATGAGCAGTTCTTC. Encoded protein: CASSQSVYEQFF.

The CDR3 DNA follows: TGCAGCGTGCTCTCGGACAGGGGTGGCTACACCTTC. It codes for CSVLSDRGGYTF. The chain uses TRBV29-1 and TRBJ1-2, with TRBD1 matching over 9 bases. The junction had 6 bases not matched to a gene; V was cut back by 6 bases and J by 7 bases. This CDR3 is built from 12 residues. CDR1 is SQVTM, CDR2 ANQGSEA, per germline.

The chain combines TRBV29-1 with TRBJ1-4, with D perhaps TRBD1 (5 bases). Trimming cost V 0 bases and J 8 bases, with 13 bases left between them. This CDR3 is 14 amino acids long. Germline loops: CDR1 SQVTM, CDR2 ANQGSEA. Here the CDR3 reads CSVEDPGEREKLFF. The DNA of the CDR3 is TGCAGCGTTGAAGATCCGGGGGAGAGGGAAAAACTGTTTTTT.

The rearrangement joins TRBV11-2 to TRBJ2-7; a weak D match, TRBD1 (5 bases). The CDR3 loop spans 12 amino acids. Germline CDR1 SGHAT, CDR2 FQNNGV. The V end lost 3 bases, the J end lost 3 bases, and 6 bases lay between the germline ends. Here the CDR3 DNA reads TGTGCCAGCAGCTTCCAGGGCTACGAGCAGTACTTC. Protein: CASSFQGYEQYF.